The present T cell receptor (beta chain) was sequenced within a study of sequential checkpoint blockade in melanoma. V was pared by 4 bases and J by 4 bases, with 19 bases between. The CDR3 sequence is 16 residues long. Germline CDR1 is SGHDN and CDR2 is FVKESK. Treatment noted: randomized to nivolumab then ipilimumab (arm A) or the reverse (arm B). Generated by immunoSEQ multiplex PCR, the TCRdb table keeps only in-frame clones and is missing some. The table has 4,000 to 6,000 clones, over 60% seen once. The TCR originated in a human donor with melanoma. The V and J genes are TRBV14 and TRBJ1-1, with D possibly TRBD1 on 5 matching bases. The sample here was CD8+ T cells sorted from blood (inferred from file names), taken from a patient given nivolumab and ipilimumab in sequence. The CDR3 DNA reads as TGTGCCAGCAGCCCTATGGTCTCGACAGCGGGCACTGAAGCTTTCTTT. This translates into CASSPMVSTAGTEAFF.